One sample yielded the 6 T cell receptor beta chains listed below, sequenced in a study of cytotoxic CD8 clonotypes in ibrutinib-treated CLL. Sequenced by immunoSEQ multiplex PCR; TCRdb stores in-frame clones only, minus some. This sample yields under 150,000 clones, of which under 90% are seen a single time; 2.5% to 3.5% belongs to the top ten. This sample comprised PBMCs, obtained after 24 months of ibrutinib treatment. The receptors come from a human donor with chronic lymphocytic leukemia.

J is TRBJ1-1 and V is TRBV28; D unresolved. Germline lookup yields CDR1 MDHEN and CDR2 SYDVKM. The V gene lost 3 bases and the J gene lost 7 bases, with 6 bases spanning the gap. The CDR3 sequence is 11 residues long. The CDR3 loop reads CASSLAYEAFF. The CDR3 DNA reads TGTGCCAGCAGTTTGGCATATGAAGCTTTCTTT.

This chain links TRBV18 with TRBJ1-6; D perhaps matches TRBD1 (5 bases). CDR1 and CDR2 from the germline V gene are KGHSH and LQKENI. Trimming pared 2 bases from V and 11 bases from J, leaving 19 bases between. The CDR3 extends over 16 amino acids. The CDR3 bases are TGTGCCAGCTCACCATATAACCCAGGGAGGAATGCACCCCTCCACTTT. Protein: CASSPYNPGRNAPLHF. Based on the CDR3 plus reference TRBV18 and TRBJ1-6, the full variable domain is NAGVMQNPRHLVRRRGQEARLRCSPMKGHSHVYWYRQLPEEGLKFMVYLQKENIIDESGMPKERFSAEFPKEGPSILRIQQVVRGDSAAYFCASSPYNPGRNAPLHFGNGTRLTVT.

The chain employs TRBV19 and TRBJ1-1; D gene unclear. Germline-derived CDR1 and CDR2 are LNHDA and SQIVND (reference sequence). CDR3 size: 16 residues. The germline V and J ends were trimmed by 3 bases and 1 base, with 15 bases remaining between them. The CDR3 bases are TGTGCCAGTAGTATCCACGCAAGGGTTCGGAACACTGAAGCTTTCTTT. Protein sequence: CASSIHARVRNTEAFF. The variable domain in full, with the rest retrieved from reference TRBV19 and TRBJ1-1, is DGGITQSPKYLFRKEGQNVTLSCEQNLNHDAMYWYRQDPGQGLRLIYYSQIVNDFQKGDIAEGYSVSREKKESFPLTVTSAQKNPTAFYLCASSIHARVRNTEAFFGQGTRLTVV.

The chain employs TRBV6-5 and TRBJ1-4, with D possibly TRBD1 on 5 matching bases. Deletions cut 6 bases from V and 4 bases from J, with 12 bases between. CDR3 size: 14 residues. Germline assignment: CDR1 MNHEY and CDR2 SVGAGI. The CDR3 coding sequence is TGTGCCAGCAGCAGACAGAGGGATAATGAAAAACTGTTTTTT. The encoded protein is CASSRQRDNEKLFF.

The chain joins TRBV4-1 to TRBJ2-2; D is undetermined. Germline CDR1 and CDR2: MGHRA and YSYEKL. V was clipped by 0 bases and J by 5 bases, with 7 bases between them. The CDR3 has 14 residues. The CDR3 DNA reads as TGCGCCAGCAGCCAAGAAATTGTTACCGGGGAGCTGTTTTTT. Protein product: CASSQEIVTGELFF.

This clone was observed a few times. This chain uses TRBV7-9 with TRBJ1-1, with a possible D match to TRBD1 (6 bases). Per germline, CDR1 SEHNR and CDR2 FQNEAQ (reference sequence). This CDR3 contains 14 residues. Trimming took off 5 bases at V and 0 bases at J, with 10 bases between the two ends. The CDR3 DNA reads TGTGCCAGCAGCAGACAGGCCCTGAACACTGAAGCTTTCTTT. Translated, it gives CASSRQALNTEAFF.